This record covers a single T cell receptor beta chain. What it binds is unknown. Vbeta (60) and Jbeta (13) primers were used in the PCR. How the authors handled the data: Later, an analysis found around 77 million unique TCR beta chains, and some 10 million of these were shared. The table came from immunoSEQ multiplex PCR; TCRdb's copy has only in-frame clones and leaves some out. The DNA was the basis for D and trimming; V, J and clone size are from that table. The sample contains 250,000 or so clones, over 90% of which appear only once. This sample was included in a study of cytomegalovirus exposure and HLA in healthy donors. Study conclusions and caveats: CMV serostatus was the sole immune exposure data available.

This clonotype was sampled from a girl aged 2-10 years in good health and CMV-seronegative. Material: PBMCs.

In DNA, the CDR3 is TGTGCCAGCGGTTCGTACCGACAGGGAGAGGGAGATACGCAGTATTTT. It codes for CASGSYRQGEGDTQYF. The rearrangement links TRBV6-5 to TRBJ2-3; 7 bases line up with TRBD1. V lost 8 bases to trimming and J lost 5 bases; unmatched junction nucleotides: 16. This CDR3 spans 16 amino acids. Germline V lookup: CDR1 MNHEY, CDR2 SVGAGI.